This is a list of T cell receptor beta chains from one sample in a study of T-cell memory formation after mild COVID-19. TCRdb re-called the 5' RACE reads with MiXCR, one entry per CDR3 protein. The profile shows 100,000 to 140,000 distinct CDR3 sequences, approximately 15% of them singletons. The sequenced sample was PBMCs or a T cell subset sorted from them (not recorded which). The source of these receptors is a man aged 18 to 30 who had mild COVID-19 (a few samples of this study predate the infection). Cell type and time point are not known. The CDR3 runs from the conserved cysteine through the conserved F or W. D genes are given only for firm matches. Only some rows state a clone size, as once, few, many or a class for expanded clones.

j_gene	abundance	v_gene	d_gene	CDR3aa	CDR3nt
TRBJ2-1	few	TRBV27	NA	CASGGTEQFF	TGTGCCAGCGGGGGTACGGAGCAGTTCTTC
TRBJ2-6	few	TRBV28	NA	CASSSPYRVYGANVLTF	TGTGCCAGCAGTTCCCCGTACAGGGTGTATGGGGCCAACGTCCTGACTTTC
TRBJ1-2	medium-sized	TRBV20-1	TRBD1	CSASKDRNYGYTF	TGCAGTGCTTCCAAGGACAGGAACTATGGCTACACCTTC
TRBJ2-2	NA	TRBV19	NA	CASSSLGGELFF	TGTGCCAGTAGTAGTTTGGGGGGGGAGCTGTTTTTT
TRBJ1-2	NA	TRBV12-3/TRBV12-4	NA	CASSLALRQLHYGYTF	TGTGCCAGCAGTTTAGCGCTCCGACAGCTCCACTATGGCTACACCTTC
TRBJ1-6	NA	TRBV6-5	NA	CASSYRGVVSPLHF	TGTGCCAGCAGTTACAGGGGAGTAGTTTCACCCCTCCACTTT
TRBJ2-7	many	TRBV4-2	TRBD1	CASSQDPGGRSSYEQYF	TGTGCCAGCAGCCAAGATCCAGGGGGACGTAGCTCCTACGAGCAGTACTTC
TRBJ2-2	NA	TRBV9	TRBD2	CASSVEGSGGSNTGELFF	TGTGCCAGCAGCGTAGAAGGTAGCGGGGGGTCGAACACCGGGGAGCTGTTTTTT
TRBJ2-5	NA	TRBV5-1	NA	CASGDGDWKETQYF	TGCGCCAGCGGGGACGGGGATTGGAAAGAGACCCAGTACTTC
TRBJ2-3	NA	TRBV28	NA	CASTPSDGRTDTQYF	TGTGCCAGCACCCCCTCGGACGGCCGCACAGATACGCAGTATTTT
TRBJ2-3	NA	TRBV12-3/TRBV12-4	TRBD2	CASGGTPLSGTSGERSTDTQYF	TGTGCCAGCGGCGGGACTCCACTCTCGGGGACTAGCGGGGAGAGGAGCACAGATACGCAGTATTTT
TRBJ2-1	few	TRBV10-3	NA	CAISLVQVDGAPRPPEQFF	TGTGCCATCAGTCTGGTCCAGGTAGACGGGGCTCCCCGCCCCCCTGAGCAGTTCTTC
TRBJ2-1	few	TRBV28	NA	CASSRTPSGEFF	TGTGCCAGCAGCAGGACTCCATCAGGGGAGTTCTTC
TRBJ2-6	few	TRBV4-1	NA	CASSQRDSPNSGANVLTF	TGCGCCAGCAGCCAGCGGGACAGCCCAAACTCTGGGGCCAACGTCCTGACTTTC
TRBJ2-3	NA	TRBV7-8	NA	CASSFYGEGTDTQYF	TGTGCCAGCAGCTTTTACGGGGAGGGCACAGATACGCAGTATTTT
TRBJ2-3	few	TRBV2	TRBD2	CASSERAGGNRASTDTQYF	TGTGCCAGCAGTGAGCGAGCGGGGGGAAACAGAGCTAGCACAGATACGCAGTATTTT
TRBJ2-2	few	TRBV6-6	NA	CASMGDSTGELFF	TGTGCCAGCATGGGGGACTCCACCGGGGAGCTGTTTTTT
TRBJ2-5	NA	TRBV29-1	NA	CSVDRGVRVF	TGCAGCGTTGATCGCGGGGTGAGGGTCTTC
TRBJ1-6	NA	TRBV27	NA	CASTGLFNSPLHF	TGTGCATCTACGGGGCTTTTTAATTCACCCCTCCACTTT
TRBJ2-5	many	TRBV11-2	TRBD1	CASSLDGRGREETQYF	TGTGCCAGCAGCTTAGATGGCAGGGGGCGGGAAGAGACCCAGTACTTC
TRBJ2-5	many	TRBV29-1	TRBD2	CSATPGGETQYF	TGCAGCGCGACACCGGGGGGTGAGACCCAGTACTTC
TRBJ2-1	few	TRBV20-1	TRBD2	CSAPGLLGNEQFF	TGCAGTGCCCCGGGACTACTAGGGAATGAGCAGTTCTTC
TRBJ1-5	NA	TRBV4-1	TRBD1	CASSARDRNIEPQHF	TGCGCCAGCAGCGCGCGGGACAGGAATATTGAGCCCCAGCATTTT
TRBJ2-3	many	TRBV9	NA	CASSAEKPGARITDTQYF	TGTGCCAGCAGCGCCGAGAAGCCTGGGGCCCGAATCACAGATACGCAGTATTTT
TRBJ2-2	few	TRBV20-1	NA	CSAAKTGTDTGELFF	TGCAGTGCTGCGAAAACTGGGACTGACACCGGGGAGCTGTTTTTT
TRBJ1-4	NA	TRBV7-2	NA	CASSKTAREKILSTNEKLFF	TGTGCCAGCAGCAAAACGGCTCGGGAAAAAATATTATCAACTAATGAAAAACTGTTTTTT
TRBJ1-1	NA	TRBV6-6	TRBD1	CASLGTGDFHTEAFF	TGTGCCAGCTTGGGGACAGGGGATTTTCACACTGAAGCTTTCTTT
TRBJ1-2	few	TRBV6-5	NA	CASSYGGAGGYTF	TGTGCCAGCAGCTACGGGGGCGCGGGTGGCTACACCTTC
TRBJ2-3	NA	TRBV6-5	TRBD2	CASKPSGGTTDTQYF	TGTGCCAGCAAACCTTCGGGAGGGACCACAGATACGCAGTATTTT
TRBJ1-1	few	TRBV29-1	TRBD1	CSVGTGRDTEAFF	TGCAGCGTTGGGACAGGGCGGGATACAGAAGCTTTCTTT
TRBJ2-1	few	TRBV4-2	NA	CASSQEGSTDEQFF	TGTGCCAGCAGCCAAGAGGGATCTACTGATGAGCAGTTCTTC
TRBJ2-5	few	TRBV6-5	NA	CASTPTAGAQETQYF	TGTGCCAGCACTCCCACGGCAGGGGCACAAGAGACCCAGTACTTC
TRBJ2-7	few	TRBV15	TRBD1	CATSSYSGQGPYEQYF	TGTGCCACCAGCAGCTATTCGGGACAGGGTCCCTACGAGCAGTACTTC
TRBJ1-2	few	TRBV6-5	TRBD1	CASSFRQGAGGYTF	TGTGCCAGCAGTTTCCGACAGGGGGCCGGTGGCTACACCTTC
TRBJ2-1	NA	TRBV11-2	NA	CASSFSTGDGEQFF	TGTGCCAGCAGCTTTTCGACAGGAGACGGGGAGCAGTTCTTC
TRBJ2-1	few	TRBV9	NA	CASSARASSYNEQFF	TGTGCCAGCAGCGCCCGTGCTAGCTCCTACAATGAGCAGTTCTTC
TRBJ1-4	few	TRBV4-3	NA	CASSQDPVGEKLFF	TGCGCCAGCAGCCAAGATCCAGTAGGGGAAAAACTGTTTTTT
TRBJ2-1	many	TRBV12-3/TRBV12-4	TRBD2	CASSRTSRSSYNEQFF	TGTGCCAGCAGTCGGACTAGCCGGAGCTCCTACAATGAGCAGTTCTTC
TRBJ1-2	NA	TRBV7-2	NA	CASSPEGIHYGYTF	TGTGCCAGCAGCCCAGAGGGGATTCACTATGGCTACACCTTC
TRBJ2-1	NA	TRBV20-1	TRBD2	CSASGLAAYNEQFF	TGCAGTGCTTCGGGACTAGCGGCCTACAATGAGCAGTTCTTC
TRBJ2-1	medium-sized	TRBV4-2	TRBD2	CASSQASGGANEQFF	TGTGCCAGCAGCCAAGCTAGCGGGGGGGCCAATGAGCAGTTCTTC
TRBJ2-1	NA	TRBV15	NA	CATSRTPGWEQFF	TGTGCCACCAGCAGAACCCCAGGGTGGGAGCAGTTCTTC
TRBJ2-3	NA	TRBV9	NA	CASSPNSNTQYF	TGTGCCAGCAGCCCGAACTCGAATACGCAGTATTTT
TRBJ2-3	few	TRBV29-1	NA	CSAPWTDTQYF	TGCAGCGCACCGTGGACAGATACGCAGTATTTT
TRBJ2-1	few	TRBV29-1	TRBD1	CSVEQGASRNEQFF	TGCAGCGTTGAGCAGGGGGCCTCCCGGAATGAGCAGTTCTTC
TRBJ1-5	NA	TRBV5-5	NA	CASSRVDSNQPQHF	TGTGCCAGCAGCCGTGTTGATAGCAATCAGCCCCAGCATTTT